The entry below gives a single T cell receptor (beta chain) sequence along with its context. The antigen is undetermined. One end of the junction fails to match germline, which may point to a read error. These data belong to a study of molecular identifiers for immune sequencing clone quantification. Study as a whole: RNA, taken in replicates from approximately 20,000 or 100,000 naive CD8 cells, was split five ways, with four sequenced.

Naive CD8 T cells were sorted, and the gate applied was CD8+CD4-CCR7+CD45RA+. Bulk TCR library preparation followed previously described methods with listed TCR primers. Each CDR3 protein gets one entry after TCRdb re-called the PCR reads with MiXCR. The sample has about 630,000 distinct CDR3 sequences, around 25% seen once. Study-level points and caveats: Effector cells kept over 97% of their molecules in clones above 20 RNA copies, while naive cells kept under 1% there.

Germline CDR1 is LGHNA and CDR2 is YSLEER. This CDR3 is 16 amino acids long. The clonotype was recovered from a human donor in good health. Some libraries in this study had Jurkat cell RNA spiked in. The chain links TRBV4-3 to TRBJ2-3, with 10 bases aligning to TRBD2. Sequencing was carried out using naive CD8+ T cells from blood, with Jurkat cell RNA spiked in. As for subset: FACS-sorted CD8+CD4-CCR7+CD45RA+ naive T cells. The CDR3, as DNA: TGCGCCAGCAGCCAAGAATCAGCGGGAGGGGCAGATACGCGGTATTTT. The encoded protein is CASSQESAGGADTRYF.